The next 2 T cell receptor beta chains were all read from a single sample in a study of T cell changes during pregnancy in multiple sclerosis. Only in-frame clones appear in the TCRdb table, and some are missing; sequencing was by immunoSEQ multiplex PCR. This repertoire shows about 38,000 clones, about 95% found once; its top ten account for about 0.39%. Here the sequenced sample was CD4+ T cells from peripheral blood mononuclear cells, taken in the second trimester of pregnancy. These receptors originate from a female donor with multiple sclerosis, enrolled in a pregnancy study.

The V gene is TRBV2, the J gene TRBJ1-5, with 8 bases aligning to TRBD1. CDR1 is SNHLY and CDR2 is FYNNEI in the germline V gene. After removal of 6 bases from V and 9 bases from J, the junction contained 13 bases not matched to a gene. The CDR3 covers 15 residues. CDR3 sequence (DNA): TGTGCCAGCAGCGGGCCGGGACAGGTTGATCGGCCCCAGCATTTT. Translation gives CASSGPGQVDRPQHF.

The chain couples TRBV19 to TRBJ1-3; D is possibly TRBD1 (5 bases). CDR3 length equals 15 residues. Germline V CDR1 and CDR2: LNHDA, SQIVND (reference sequence). The V end was cut by 5 bases, the J end by 2 bases, with 13 bases between. The CDR3 loop is CASSAAAGPGNTIYF. The CDR3 region has the DNA TGTGCCAGTAGTGCCGCCGCGGGACCTGGAAACACCATATATTTT.